The TCR beta chain under discussion was sequenced for a study of TIL therapy for anti-PD-1-resistant metastatic lung cancer. Time point here: pre-treatment sample, taken before nivolumab and TIL therapy. Patients were adults with stage 4 NSCLC. This was the immunoSEQ v3 assay. Libraries were prepared by immunoSEQ multiplex PCR; TCRdb keeps only in-frame clonotypes and omits some of them. The sample consists of about 50,000 clones, around three quarters of them appearing once. This TCR was recovered from a woman between 25 and 80 years old with non-small cell lung cancer. The specimen comprised blood, sampled at baseline.

DNA for the CDR3: TGCGCCAGCAGCCCAGAAAGGACAGGCACCAGCAATCAGCCCCAGTATTTT. This translates into CASSPERTGTSNQPQYF. This chain uses TRBV4-1 with TRBJ1-5; 7 positions agree with TRBD1. The DNA matches TRBJ2-3 better at its end, which makes the J call doubtful. The germline V gene encodes CDR1 MGHRA and CDR2 YSYEKL. The CDR3 spans 17 residues.